The present T cell receptor beta chain was sequenced within a study of T cells in Graves' hyperthyroidism and ophthalmopathy (dated by TCRdb to between 2017 and 2020). Regarding the study in general: Peripheral blood samples were taken at the time of initial diagnosis, prior to any treatment. The 90 to 100 discovery patients were randomly divided into training and test sets at a 7:3 ratio. In addition, the study compared T-cell repertoires in thyroid tissue and in blood from about 6 Graves' hyperthyroidism patients. After blood sampling, hyperthyroidism patients were treated with methimazole at a starting dose of 30 mg daily, and ophthalmopathy patients were treated with high-dose intravenous methylprednisolone. TCR Vbeta CDR3 sequencing of 130 to 150 peripheral blood samples (under 45 ophthalmopathy, some 75 hyperthyroidism and roughly 17 progressor patients) is reported in the paper. TCR V-J signatures able to tell the groups apart were searched for in a discovery cohort of about a hundred patients, of whom approximately 40 had Graves' ophthalmopathy and around 58 had stable Graves' hyperthyroidism. An independent validation cohort of around 19 hyperthyroidism patients and 15 or so patients who later progressed to ophthalmopathy tested prospective prediction of ophthalmopathy.

Reading from cysteine to phenylalanine, the CDR3 counts 16 amino acids. The kept DNA is CDR3 alone, 48 bases in frame from the first base. CDR1 MNHEY and CDR2 SVGAGI are derived from the germline V gene. V and J lose 6 bases and 4 bases, and a span of 22 bases separates them. Ten or more counts support this clonotype. Its binding antigen is unknown. The sample holds no much larger clone one base away, and base qualities are not on file. Findings and caveats that apply to the study as a whole: No statistical method was used to set the sample size in advance, and investigators knew the group allocation. In cross-validation, a model built on a 13 V-J signature told ophthalmopathy apart from stable hyperthyroidism with over 85% sensitivity and roughly 81% specificity, and in testing the same model reached 80%/75%. Most expanded thyroid clonotypes (frequency above 0.001) were also found in blood, which suggests that blood repertoires may mirror thyroid immune responses. In validation, the model predicted progression to ophthalmopathy a median of around 6.5 months before onset, with roughly 71% sensitivity and 72.22% specificity.

Hyperthyroidism patients were newly diagnosed, had a disease duration of under 2 months, and were aged 18 to 65 years. Any patient with an uncontrolled infection, another autoimmune disease, pregnancy or lactation was excluded. Diagnoses were based on clinical symptoms, serum thyroxine and TRAb, thyroid ultrasound and orbital computed tomography. For progressor patients, blood was drawn at the first diagnosis of hyperthyroidism, before any ophthalmopathy symptoms had appeared. Ficoll-Paque density gradient centrifugation was used to isolate PBMCs from approximately 11 ml of fresh peripheral blood. Patients classed as progressors first received a Graves' hyperthyroidism diagnosis and then went on to develop ophthalmopathy during follow-up. Total RNA was extracted using Trizol reagent, and RNA quality was assessed on an Agilent 2100 Bioanalyzer. Amplification of TCR beta CDR3 regions was carried out from RNA transcripts. The first round of RT-PCR for the TCR CDR3 was performed with the HTBI primer set and the Qiagen OneStep RT-PCR kit. Libraries were constructed in a second round of multiplex PCR, after which size selection and purification were performed. The libraries were sequenced on an Illumina HiSeq2000 using paired-end 100 bp reads. The paper's data handling went like this. SOAPnuke was used to process the raw data, throwing out any read that contained adapters or uncalled bases, had a mean Phred below 15, or lacked an exact constant-primer or identifier match. High-quality paired reads were merged with COPE v1.2.5, and unique nucleotide sequences were defined as clonotypes. Clonotypes were aligned to IMGT TRBV, TRBD and TRBJ reference segments using MiTCR v1.1. Only V-J combinations with frequency above 0.0001, covering roughly 99% of repertoires, were analysed. A TCS score was defined as the ratio between F50 (clonal expansion) and ExV (chaos), using BLOSUM62-based TCRdist between CDR3 peptides within each V-J. Welch's t-statistics and random forest reduced 514 V-J features to 10 to 15, which were used in a naive Bayes classifier (R e1071). TCRdb passed the public sequencing reads through fastp at Q25 and MiXCR, retaining productive beta sequences. A single entry per CDR3 protein holds the most common genes and DNA from its merged rows. TCRdb assigned the V and J calls; the authors' analysis was not used. This sample comprises 270,000 or so distinct CDR3 sequences, less than 30% of them detected only once. The ten largest clones add up to more than 25% of the sample.

The source is a man aged 35-49 years with Graves' hyperthyroidism that later progressed to Graves' ophthalmopathy. What was sequenced was blood. This chain joins TRBV6-5 to TRBJ2-7; the D region possibly corresponds to TRBD1 (5 bases align). The bases read TGTGCCAGCAGACTCTCCGATGGCAGGGCGACTTACGAGCAGTACTTC. The resulting protein is CASRLSDGRATYEQYF.